The 17 T cell receptor beta chains below all came from one sample that was sequenced in a study of blood T cell repertoires in COVID-19. The assay was immunoSEQ multiplex PCR, and TCRdb's table has in-frame clones only and misses some. The sample has roughly 120,000 clones; 70% to 90% are singletons. The material sequenced was peripheral blood. The receptors here all came from a man aged 30-40 years with acute or convalescent COVID-19.

CDR3 sequence: CASSLLQGTSREQYF. The CDR3, as DNA: TGTGCCAGCAGCCTATTACAGGGGACGTCTCGGGAGCAGTACTTC. The chain is built from TRBV2 and TRBJ2-7, with 7 nucleotides matching TRBD1. The CDR3 has 15 amino acids. Germline assignment: CDR1 SNHLY and CDR2 FYNNEI. J was trimmed by 7 bases and V by 6 bases; bases with no gene match: 15. Variable domain in full (rest from reference TRBV2 and TRBJ2-7): EPEVTQTPSHQVTQMGQEVILRCVPISNHLYFYWYRQILGQKVEFLVSFYNNEISEKSEIFDDQFSVERPDGSNFTLKIRSTKLEDSAMYFCASSLLQGTSREQYFGPGTRLTVT.

The chain is built from TRBV27 and TRBJ1-2; 8 bases map to TRBD1. V shed 4 bases, J shed 8 bases, and the junction held 9 bases outside the gene matches. The CDR3 runs to 14 residues. Germline CDR1 reads MNHEY; CDR2 reads SMNVEV (reference sequence). Here the CDR3 DNA reads TGTGCCAGCAGTTCCATCTTGACAGGGGAAGGCTACACCTTC. It yields the protein CASSSILTGEGYTF.

This clone was seen only once. This chain links TRBV25-1 with TRBJ1-2; D gene ambiguous. V was clipped by 1 base and J by 1 base, with 7 bases between them. The CDR3 contains 14 residues. Germline loops: CDR1 MGHDK, CDR2 SYGVNS. Here the CDR3 DNA reads TGTGCCAGCAGTGAATCAGGTGATAACTATGGCTACACCTTC. It is translated as CASSESGDNYGYTF.

V usage is TRBV11-3 and J usage is TRBJ2-2; 7 nucleotides align to TRBD1. V lost 11 bases and J lost 3; bases outside the gene matches: 9. The germline V gene has CDR1 SGHNT and CDR2 YENEEA. The CDR3 consists of 14 residues. CDR3 in amino acids: CASRGGAYTGELFF. The CDR3 region has the DNA TGTGCCTCAAGAGGGGGCGCCTACACCGGGGAGCTGTTTTTT.

The CDR3 loop reads CASSLIGSDNEQFF. The CDR3 DNA sequence: TGTGCCAGCAGCTTAATCGGTTCTGACAATGAGCAGTTCTTC. The rearrangement joins TRBV7-3 to TRBJ2-1, with no clear D. Germline CDR1 and CDR2: SGHTA and FQGTGA. Trimming pared 1 base from V and 5 bases from J, leaving 9 bases between. The CDR3 length is 14 residues.

J is TRBJ2-5 and V is TRBV9; TRBD2 agrees at 8 bases. This CDR3 spans 15 amino acids. Germline V lookup: CDR1 SGDLS, CDR2 YYNGEE. V lost 4 bases, J lost 1 base, and 6 bases stayed unmatched. The CDR3 coding sequence is TGTGCCAGCAGCCCACACGGGGGGGCCCAAGAGACCCAGTACTTC. Translating gives CASSPHGGAQETQYF.

The CDR3 bases are TGTGCCAGCAGCTCAGAGGACAGGGGTACCGGGGAGCTGTTTTTT. It translates to CASSSEDRGTGELFF. The V and J genes are TRBV5-4 and TRBJ2-2; TRBD1 matches at 9 bases. Unmatched junction bases numbered 5, after V lost 3 bases and J lost 5 bases. The length of the CDR3 is 15 residues. Germline V gives CDR1 SGHNT, CDR2 YYREEE (reference sequence).

Only a few counts were recorded for this clone. The V call is TRBV7-3, the J call TRBJ2-2; tentatively, D is TRBD2 (6 bases). The V gene lost 8 bases and the J gene lost 1 base, with 8 bases spanning the gap. This CDR3 spans 13 amino acids. CDR1 is SGHTA, CDR2 FQGTGA, per germline. The CDR3 loop reads CASRDLNTGELFF. In DNA form, the CDR3 reads TGTGCCAGCCGGGACTTGAACACCGGGGAGCTGTTTTTT.

The chain recombines TRBV14 with TRBJ2-5, with 9 bases aligning to TRBD1. CDR3 length: 15 residues. With V trimmed by 1 base and J by 5 bases, 5 bases remained unmatched. CDR1 and CDR2 (germline): SGHDN, FVKESK. The CDR3 protein is CASSQAQGAWETQYF. The CDR3 nucleotides read TGTGCCAGCAGCCAAGCACAGGGGGCTTGGGAGACCCAGTACTTC.

V usage is TRBV5-4 and J usage is TRBJ1-2; 8 nucleotides line up with TRBD1. The CDR3 loop spans 14 amino acids. Germline V CDR1 and CDR2: SGHNT, YYREEE (reference sequence). J lost 6 bases, V lost 2 bases, and 6 bases had no gene match. CDR3: CASSLRTGSNGYTF. CDR3 in DNA: TGTGCCAGCAGCTTACGGACAGGGTCTAATGGCTACACCTTC.

The rearrangement uses TRBV5-1 and TRBJ2-1; TRBD1 matches 10 bases. Germline assignment: CDR1 SGHRS and CDR2 YFSETQ. Losses at the gene ends were 4 bases for V and 4 bases for J; bases not matched to a gene: 8. This CDR3 is built from 16 residues. The CDR3 here is CASSQRTGGRYNEQFF. The DNA for the CDR3 is TGCGCCAGCAGCCAGCGGACAGGGGGGAGGTACAATGAGCAGTTCTTC.

The chain couples TRBV7-6 to TRBJ2-7; TRBD1 aligns across 9 bases. Per the germline V gene, CDR1 is SGHVS and CDR2 is FNYEAQ. Losses at the gene ends were 0 bases for V and 7 bases for J; bases not matched to a gene: 10. CDR3 size: 16 residues. CDR3: CASSLAATGGSGEQYF. The CDR3 bases are TGTGCCAGCAGCTTAGCGGCGACAGGGGGGTCCGGGGAGCAGTACTTC.

The CDR3 nucleotides read TGTGCCAGCAGCGCACTAGCGGGGGGGCCTGGAGAGACCCAGTACTTC. It specifies CASSALAGGPGETQYF. The genes are TRBV4-2 and TRBJ2-5, with 13 bases fitting TRBD2. CDR1 and CDR2 (germline): LGHNA, YNFKEQ. The CDR3 spans 16 residues. Trimming cost V 5 bases and J 4 bases; bases outside gene matches: 7.

This chain joins TRBV5-4 and TRBJ2-5; maybe TRBD2 (7 bases). Germline V gene sequence: CDR1 SGHNT, CDR2 YYREEE (reference sequence). V was cut by 0 bases and J by 5 bases, with 11 bases left in between. This CDR3 has 14 amino acids. This CDR3 reads CASSLGGGRETQYF. CDR3 sequence (DNA): TGTGCCAGCAGCTTGGGGGGGGGCAGGGAGACCCAGTACTTC.

The V and J genes are TRBV9 and TRBJ1-6; D gene uncertain. CDR1 and CDR2 (germline): SGDLS, YYNGEE. V was shortened by 0 bases and J by 9 bases, with 10 bases between the two germline ends. The length of the CDR3 is 14 residues. The DNA for the CDR3 is TGTGCCAGCAGCGTAGCGGAGTTGGGTTCACCCCTCCACTTT. Its protein is CASSVAELGSPLHF.

This chain connects TRBV4-3 to TRBJ2-5, with 9 nucleotides matching TRBD1. Germline loops: CDR1 LGHNA, CDR2 YSLEER. V shed 0 bases, J shed 5 bases, and the junction held 10 bases outside the gene matches. The CDR3 is made up of 17 amino acids. The CDR3 sequence is CASSQDGGGQGAETQYF. CDR3 coding DNA: TGCGCCAGCAGCCAAGATGGGGGGGGACAGGGAGCGGAGACCCAGTACTTC.

The chain is built from TRBV4-1 and TRBJ1-6; 9 bases align to TRBD1. The CDR3 covers 17 residues. With V trimmed by 4 bases and J by 6 bases, 10 bases remained unmatched. Looked up from germline, CDR1 is MGHRA and CDR2 is YSYEKL. As DNA, the CDR3 is TGCGCCAGCAGCCTTTCCGGACAGGGGATTTTTAATTCACCCCTCCACTTT. Its protein is CASSLSGQGIFNSPLHF.